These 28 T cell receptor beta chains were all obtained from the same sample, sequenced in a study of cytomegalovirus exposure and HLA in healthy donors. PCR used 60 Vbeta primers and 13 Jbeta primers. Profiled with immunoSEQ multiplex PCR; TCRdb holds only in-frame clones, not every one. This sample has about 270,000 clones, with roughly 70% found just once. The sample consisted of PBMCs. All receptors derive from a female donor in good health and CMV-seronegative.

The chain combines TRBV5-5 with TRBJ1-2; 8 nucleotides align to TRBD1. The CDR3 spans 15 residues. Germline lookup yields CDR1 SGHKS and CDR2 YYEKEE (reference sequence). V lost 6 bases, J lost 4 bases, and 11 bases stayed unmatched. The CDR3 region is CASNSQGGDIYGYTF. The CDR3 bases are TGTGCCAGCAACTCACAGGGGGGGGATATCTATGGCTACACCTTC.

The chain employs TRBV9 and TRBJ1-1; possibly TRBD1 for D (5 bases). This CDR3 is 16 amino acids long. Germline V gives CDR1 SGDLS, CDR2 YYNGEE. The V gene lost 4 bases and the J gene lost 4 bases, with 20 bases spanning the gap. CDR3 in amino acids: CASSPGSFTFATEAFF. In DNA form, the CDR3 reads TGTGCCAGCAGCCCAGGGTCCTTCACCTTCGCCACTGAAGCTTTCTTT.

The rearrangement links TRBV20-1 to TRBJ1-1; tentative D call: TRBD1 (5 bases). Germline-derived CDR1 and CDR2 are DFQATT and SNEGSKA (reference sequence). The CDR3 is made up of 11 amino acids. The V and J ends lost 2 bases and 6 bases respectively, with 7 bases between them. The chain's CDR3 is CSARRGAEAFF. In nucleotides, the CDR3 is TGCAGTGCTAGACGGGGGGCTGAAGCTTTCTTT.

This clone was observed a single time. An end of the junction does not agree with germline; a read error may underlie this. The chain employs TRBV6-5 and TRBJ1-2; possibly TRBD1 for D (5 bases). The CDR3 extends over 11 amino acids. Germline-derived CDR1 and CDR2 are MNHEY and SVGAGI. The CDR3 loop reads CASSQRGGYTF. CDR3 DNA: TGTGCTAGCAGCCAAAGGGGTGGCTACACCTTC.

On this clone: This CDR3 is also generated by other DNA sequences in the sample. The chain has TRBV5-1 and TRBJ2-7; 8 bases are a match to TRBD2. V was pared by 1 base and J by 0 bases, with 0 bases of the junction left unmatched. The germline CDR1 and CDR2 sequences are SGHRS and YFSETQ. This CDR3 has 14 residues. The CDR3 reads CASSLSGSSYEQYF. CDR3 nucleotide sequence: TGCGCCAGCAGCTTGAGCGGGAGCTCCTACGAGCAGTACTTC.

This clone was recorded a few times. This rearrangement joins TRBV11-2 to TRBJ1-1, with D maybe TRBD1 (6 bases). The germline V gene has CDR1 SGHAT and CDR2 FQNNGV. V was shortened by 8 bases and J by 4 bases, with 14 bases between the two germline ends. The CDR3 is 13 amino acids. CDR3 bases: TGTGCCAGCGCTCAGGGGACGAGCACTGAAGCTTTCTTT. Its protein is CASAQGTSTEAFF.

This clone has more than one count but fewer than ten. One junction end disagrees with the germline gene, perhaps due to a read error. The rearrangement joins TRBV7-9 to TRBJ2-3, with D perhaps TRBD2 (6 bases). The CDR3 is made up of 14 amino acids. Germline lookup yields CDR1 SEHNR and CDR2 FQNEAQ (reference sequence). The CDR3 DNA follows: TGTTCCAGCAGCTTATCCGGGAGCGCAGATACGCAGTATTTT. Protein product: CSSSLSGSADTQYF.

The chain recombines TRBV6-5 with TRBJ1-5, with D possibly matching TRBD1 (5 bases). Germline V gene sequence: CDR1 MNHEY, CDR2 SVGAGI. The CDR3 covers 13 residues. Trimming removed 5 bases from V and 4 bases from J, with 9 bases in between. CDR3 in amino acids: CASSNRGNQPQHF. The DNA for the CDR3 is TGTGCCAGCAGTAACCGGGGGAATCAGCCCCAGCATTTT.

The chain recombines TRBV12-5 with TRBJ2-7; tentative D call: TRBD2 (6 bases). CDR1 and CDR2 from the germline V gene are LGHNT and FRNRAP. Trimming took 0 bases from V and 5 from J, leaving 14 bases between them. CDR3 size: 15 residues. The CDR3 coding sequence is TGTGCTAGTGGTTTGGTACACGGGAGCCAACACGAGCAGTACTTC. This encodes CASGLVHGSQHEQYF.

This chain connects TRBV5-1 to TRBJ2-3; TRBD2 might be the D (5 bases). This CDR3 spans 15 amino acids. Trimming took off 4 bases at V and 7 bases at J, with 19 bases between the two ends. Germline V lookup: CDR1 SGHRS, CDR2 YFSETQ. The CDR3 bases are TGCGCCAGCAGCCCGGTCGAGAGGGATGTCAATACGCAGTATTTT. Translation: CASSPVERDVNTQYF. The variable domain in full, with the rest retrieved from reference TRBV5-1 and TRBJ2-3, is KAGVTQTPRYLIKTRGQQVTLSCSPISGHRSVSWYQQTPGQGLQFLFEYFSETQRNKGNFPGRFSGRQFSNSRSEMNVSTLELGDSALYLCASSPVERDVNTQYFGPGTRLTVL.

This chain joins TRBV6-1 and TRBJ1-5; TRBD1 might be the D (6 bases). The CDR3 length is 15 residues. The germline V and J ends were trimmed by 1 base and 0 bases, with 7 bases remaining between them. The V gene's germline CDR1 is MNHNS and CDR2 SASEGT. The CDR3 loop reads CASSEVRGSNQPQHF. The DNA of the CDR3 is TGTGCCAGCAGTGAAGTCAGGGGTAGCAATCAGCCCCAGCATTTT.

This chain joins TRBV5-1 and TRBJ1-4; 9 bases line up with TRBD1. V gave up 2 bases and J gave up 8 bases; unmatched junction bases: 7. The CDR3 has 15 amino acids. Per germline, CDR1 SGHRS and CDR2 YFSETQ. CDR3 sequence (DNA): TGCGCCAGCAGCTTACAGGGGGCCAATCAAGAAAAACTGTTTTTT. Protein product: CASSLQGANQEKLFF.

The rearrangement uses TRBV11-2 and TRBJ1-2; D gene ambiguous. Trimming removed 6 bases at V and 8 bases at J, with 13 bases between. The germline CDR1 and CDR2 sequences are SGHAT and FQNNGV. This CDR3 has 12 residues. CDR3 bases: TGTGCCAGCAGGCCATCGGGGAGCGGCTACACCTTC. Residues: CASRPSGSGYTF.

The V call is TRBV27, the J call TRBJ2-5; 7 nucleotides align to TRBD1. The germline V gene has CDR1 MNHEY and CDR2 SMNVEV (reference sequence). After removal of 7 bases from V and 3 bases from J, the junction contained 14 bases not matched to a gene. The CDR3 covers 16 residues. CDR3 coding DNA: TGTGCCAGCAATTGGCTTAGTAGGACAGGCGAAGAGACCCAGTACTTC. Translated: CASNWLSRTGEETQYF.

CDR3 in DNA: TGTGCCAGTAGTATAGCCCCTTTCCGCGATGAGCAGTTCTTC. Its translation: CASSIAPFRDEQFF. This chain joins TRBV19 and TRBJ2-1; D uncertain. The germline V gene has CDR1 LNHDA and CDR2 SQIVND (reference sequence). The CDR3 length is 14 residues. V was clipped by 1 base and J by 8 bases, with 12 bases between them.

This chain's CDR3 is CATSRLSGTDTQYF. The CDR3 coding sequence is TGTGCCACCAGCAGATTGAGCGGTACGGATACGCAGTATTTT. The V call is TRBV15, the J call TRBJ2-3; TRBD2 might be the D (5 bases). Germline-derived CDR1 and CDR2 are LNHNV and YYDKDF (reference sequence). V was pared by 2 bases and J by 6 bases, with 12 bases between. The CDR3 consists of 14 residues.

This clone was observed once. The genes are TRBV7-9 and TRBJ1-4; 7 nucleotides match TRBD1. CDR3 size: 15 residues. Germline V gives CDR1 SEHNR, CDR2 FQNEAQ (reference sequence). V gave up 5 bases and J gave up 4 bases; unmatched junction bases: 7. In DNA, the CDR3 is TGTGCCAGCAGCCCACAGGGGTCGAGTAATGAAAAACTGTTTTTT. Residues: CASSPQGSSNEKLFF.

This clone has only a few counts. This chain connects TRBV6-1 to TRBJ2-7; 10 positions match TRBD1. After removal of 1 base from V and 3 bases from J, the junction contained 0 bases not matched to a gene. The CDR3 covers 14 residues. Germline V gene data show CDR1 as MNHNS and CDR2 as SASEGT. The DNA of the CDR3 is TGTGCCAGCAGTGAAGGGACAGGGGGCTACGAGCAGTACTTC. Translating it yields CASSEGTGGYEQYF.

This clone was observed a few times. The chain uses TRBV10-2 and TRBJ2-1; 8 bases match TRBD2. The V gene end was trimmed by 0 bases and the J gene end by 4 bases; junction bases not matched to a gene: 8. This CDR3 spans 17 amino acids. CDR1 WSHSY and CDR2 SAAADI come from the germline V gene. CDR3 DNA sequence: TGCGCCAGCAGTGAGTCGTCAGTAACGGGAGGGTACAATGAGCAGTTCTTC. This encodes CASSESSVTGGYNEQFF.

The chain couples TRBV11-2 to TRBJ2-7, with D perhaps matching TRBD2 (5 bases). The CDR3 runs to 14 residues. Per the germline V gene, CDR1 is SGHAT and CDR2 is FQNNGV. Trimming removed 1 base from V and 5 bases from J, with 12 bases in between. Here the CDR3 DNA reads TGTGCCAGCAGCTTAGGGGGAGTAAGCCACGAGCAGTACTTC. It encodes CASSLGGVSHEQYF.

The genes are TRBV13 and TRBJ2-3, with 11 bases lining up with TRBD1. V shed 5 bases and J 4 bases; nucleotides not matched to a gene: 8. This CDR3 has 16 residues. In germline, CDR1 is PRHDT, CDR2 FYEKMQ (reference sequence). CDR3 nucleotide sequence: TGTGCCAGCAGCCGCAAGGACAGGGGGCTTGCAGATACGCAGTATTTT. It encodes CASSRKDRGLADTQYF. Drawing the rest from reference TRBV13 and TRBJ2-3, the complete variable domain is AAGVIQSPRHLIKEKRETATLKCYPIPRHDTVYWYQQGPGQDPQFLISFYEKMQSDKGSIPDRFSAQQFSDYHSELNMSSLELGDSALYFCASSRKDRGLADTQYFGPGTRLTVL.

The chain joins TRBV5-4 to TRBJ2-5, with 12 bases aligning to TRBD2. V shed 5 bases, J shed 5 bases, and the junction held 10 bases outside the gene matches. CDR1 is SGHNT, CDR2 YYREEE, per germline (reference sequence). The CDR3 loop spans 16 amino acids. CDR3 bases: TGTGCCAGCAGACCTAGCGGGAGGGCCTTGGGGGAGACCCAGTACTTC. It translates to CASRPSGRALGETQYF.

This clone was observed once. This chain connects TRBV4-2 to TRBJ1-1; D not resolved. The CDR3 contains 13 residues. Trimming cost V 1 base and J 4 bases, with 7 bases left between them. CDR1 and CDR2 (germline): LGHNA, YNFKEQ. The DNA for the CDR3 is TGTGCCAGCAGCCAAGTCCATAGCACTGAAGCTTTCTTT. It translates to CASSQVHSTEAFF.

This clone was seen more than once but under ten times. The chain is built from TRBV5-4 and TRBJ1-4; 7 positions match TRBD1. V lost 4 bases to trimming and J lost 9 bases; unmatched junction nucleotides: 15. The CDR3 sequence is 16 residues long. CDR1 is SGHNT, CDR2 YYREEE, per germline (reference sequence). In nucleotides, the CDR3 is TGTGCCAGCAGCCCCGGGACAGCCAGCCCTGGTCAAAAACTGTTTTTT. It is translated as CASSPGTASPGQKLFF.

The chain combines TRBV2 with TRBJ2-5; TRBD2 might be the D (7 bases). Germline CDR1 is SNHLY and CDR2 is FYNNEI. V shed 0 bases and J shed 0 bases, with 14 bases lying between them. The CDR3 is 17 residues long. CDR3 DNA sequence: TGTGCCAGCAGTGAAGCGGGGGGGGCGGGCTACCAAGAGACCCAGTACTTC. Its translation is CASSEAGGAGYQETQYF.

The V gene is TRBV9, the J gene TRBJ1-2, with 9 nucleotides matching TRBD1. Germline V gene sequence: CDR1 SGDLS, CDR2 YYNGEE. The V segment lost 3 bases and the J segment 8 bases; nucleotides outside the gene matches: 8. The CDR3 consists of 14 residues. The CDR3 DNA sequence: TGTGCCAGCAGCGCGGGACAGGGTGGGTGGGGCTACACCTTC. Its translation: CASSAGQGGWGYTF.

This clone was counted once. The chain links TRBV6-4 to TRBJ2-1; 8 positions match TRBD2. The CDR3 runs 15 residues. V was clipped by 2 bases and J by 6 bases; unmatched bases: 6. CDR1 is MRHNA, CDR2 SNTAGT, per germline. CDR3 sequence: CASSDAPGGLNEQFF. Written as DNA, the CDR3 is TGTGCCAGCAGTGACGCCCCGGGAGGGCTCAATGAGCAGTTCTTC.

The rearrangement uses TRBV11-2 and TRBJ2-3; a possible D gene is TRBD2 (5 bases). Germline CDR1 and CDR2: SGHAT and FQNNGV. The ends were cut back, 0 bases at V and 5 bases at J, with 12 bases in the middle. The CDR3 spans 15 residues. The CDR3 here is CASSLDLGVLDTQYF. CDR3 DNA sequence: TGTGCCAGCAGCTTAGATTTGGGAGTGCTAGATACGCAGTATTTT.